Each of the 2 T cell receptor beta chains below was sequenced from the same sample in a study of blood T cell repertoires in COVID-19. Only in-frame clones appear in the TCRdb table, and some are missing; sequencing was by immunoSEQ multiplex PCR. Counted here are about 240,000 clones, over 80% occurring once; the ten biggest clones make up 1.9%. The sequenced sample was peripheral blood. The origin of the receptors is a man aged 25-40 years who had recovered from COVID-19.

V gene TRBV11-3 combines with J gene TRBJ2-1, with a possible D match to TRBD2 (6 bases). Germline lookup yields CDR1 SGHNT and CDR2 YENEEA. The CDR3 loop spans 14 amino acids. The ends were cut back, 1 base at V and 4 bases at J, with 8 bases in the middle. The CDR3 sequence: CASSLAGEYNEQFF. DNA of the CDR3: TGTGCCAGCAGCTTAGCGGGGGAATACAATGAGCAGTTCTTC.

The J gene is TRBJ1-2, the V gene TRBV6-5, with no clear D. This CDR3 is built from 15 residues. Germline V gene lookup returns CDR1 MNHEY and CDR2 SVGAGI. Trimming left V 0 bases short and J 8 bases short, with 16 bases between. Written as DNA, the CDR3 is TGTGCCAGCAGTTACTCGTCGAGGTCAAGAGCAGGCTACACCTTC. It yields the protein CASSYSSRSRAGYTF.